The clone carrying this T cell receptor (beta chain) was picked up a small number of times. What it binds is unknown. Among all donors, each was a healthy Caucasian. The data are from a study of identical twins. Study outcomes and limitations: Insertions ran lower in abundant cord blood beta clonotypes, though not in memory repertoires. A cross-sectional statistical analysis, not follow-up of the same donors, supported the conclusions.

Through template switching, a universal primer site was introduced, and the cDNA contained unique molecular identifiers. TCRdb used MiXCR to reprocess the 5' RACE reads, holding one entry per CDR3 protein. The sample gives 400,000 to 550,000 distinct CDR3 sequences, 13% to 15% of which show up once; about 0.94% is in the top ten. These sequences were also reported in another study, on yellow fever vaccine responses in identical twins.

The receptor was isolated from a woman aged 18-30 years in good health. Sequences were obtained from CD4+ T cells sorted from blood.

The CDR3 loop is CASQLLAGAWYEQYF. In DNA, the CDR3 is TGTGCCAGCCAATTACTAGCGGGGGCCTGGTACGAGCAGTACTTC. This sequence joins TRBV28 and TRBJ2-7; 11 positions match TRBD2. Germline CDR1 is MDHEN and CDR2 is SYDVKM. This CDR3 has 15 amino acids. Trimming at V came to 8 bases and at J to 4 bases, leaving 10 bases not matched to a gene.